This TCR beta chain was captured in a study of blood T cells in healthy people across ages. Study-wide findings and caveats: Naive T cell percentage and TCR beta diversity correlated strongly.

This clonotype turned up a few times. As yet, its antigen is unknown. Aged about 6 to 100, donors were systemically healthy Caucasians from Russia. Sample-barcoded 5' priming and a J-beta primer mix drove a second PCR of roughly 7 to 11 cycles. MiXCR, applied by TCRdb to the 5' RACE reads, yields one record per CDR3 protein. The sample has 950,000 to 1,200,000 distinct CDR3 sequences; 35% to 40% are singletons. Germline V gene lookup returns CDR1 ENHRY and CDR2 SYGVKD. V was pared by 10 bases and J by 8 bases, with 12 bases of the junction left unmatched. CDR3 length: 13 residues. The chain is built from TRBV10-3 and TRBJ1-1; 8 bases map to TRBD1. What was sequenced was blood. The TCR was taken from a man younger than 30 in good health. CDR3 loop: CATIGQGLMEAFF. CDR3 sequence (DNA): TGTGCCACCATTGGACAGGGCCTCATGGAAGCTTTCTTT.